A selection of T cell receptor beta chains follows, all from one sample in a study of cytomegalovirus exposure and HLA in healthy donors. Some clones are missing from TCRdb's copy, which holds only in-frame ones; the method was immunoSEQ multiplex PCR. The sample records about 99,000 clones, 70% to 80% being singletons. Sequencing was performed on PBMCs. The receptor source for this set is a man in his forties in good health and CMV-seronegative. The CDR3 runs from the conserved cysteine through the conserved F or W. The order of the fields is clone size, V gene, D gene, CDR3 protein. D genes are given only for firm matches. The size of a clone is reported for some rows only, either as once, few or many, or as a class for expanded clones.

few TRBV2 - CATGEGNGYGYTF
- TRBV27 - CASSPGTTGDYYGYTF
once TRBV5-1 TRBD1 CASSLGNRDRYNEQFF
once TRBV9 TRBD1 CASSLWTGGNEQYF
- TRBV6-7 TRBD2 CASKTLAGGPDTQYF
few TRBV19 TRBD1 CASSDRGLSQFF
- TRBV7-9 - CASSLPAGVISEAFF
- TRBV6-1 - CASSEGSWEAQYF
few TRBV10-3 - CAISESEGSGANVLTF
- TRBV14 - CASSQDNFSTDTQYF
- TRBV5-4 TRBD2 CASSLEVLGGQETQYF
- TRBV4-1 - CASSDRYNEQFF
- TRBV7-3 - CASSLSRGATTGELFF
- TRBV28 - CASSLSGGDEQFF
- TRBV10-2 - CASSDQGPYSNQPQHF
once TRBV10-1 - CAPRQCSGANVLTF
- TRBV4-1 TRBD1 CASSQDPDRGGSPLHF
- TRBV9 - CASSPLEISGSEQFF
few TRBV27 TRBD2 CASSLLAGGTGELFF
once TRBV7-9 - CSSSTRGAEAFF
- TRBV6-1 TRBD1 CASSPGTGMSTEAFF
once TRBV2 TRBD1 CASGLRTGDMNTEAFF
- TRBV13 - CASSERGPGTRTTGELFF
- TRBV7-8 - CASSLDPGANSPLHF
- TRBV6-1 TRBD1 CASSGDRDEQYF